This TCR beta chain emerged from a study of cytomegalovirus exposure and HLA in healthy donors listed by TCRdb under 2017. Context from the whole study: In an earlier analysis of under 750 of the donors, about 260 Gb of sequence data and 90 million to 120 million unique TCR beta sequences from 150 million to 200 million T cells were reported. In a later analysis, previously published TCR beta repertoires from about 640 donors were re-analyzed and high-resolution HLA genotyping was added so that TCR occurrence patterns could be studied. High-throughput TCR immunosequencing, statistical association of individual TCRs with disease status, and machine learning were combined to predict cytomegalovirus infection status. Several DR-DQ haplotypes were handled as single units for association and clustering because linkage in the cohort was strong. A later genetic analysis took genome-wide SNP genotypes for about three fifths of the 666 donors and used that subset as a discovery cohort. The number of typed donors differed by locus: about 620-640 for A, B, C, DRB1 and DQB1; 500 to 550 for DQA1; 606 for DPA1; and about 450 for DPB1. Of the approximately 400 genotyped donors, 70% to 90% were placed in the genetic ancestry cluster associated with self-reported Caucasian donors. Along with the approximately 620-subject first cohort, a separate validation cohort of 120 different subjects was used. Every repertoire in the discovery cohort had been generated on one and the same sequencing platform. About 320 gigabases of sequencing data and 78 million or so unique TCR sequences were included in an early release covering roughly 600 HLA-typed donors. The study used immunosequencing to profile the T cell repertoires of 670 or so subjects and linked those repertoires to cytomegalovirus serostatus. To decide whether each TCR beta V gene segment behaved as functional or pseudogenic, an earlier analysis of some 570 of the donors relied on high-throughput TCR beta sequencing. The study aimed to test whether cataloging public T cell receptors could reveal signatures of past pathogen exposure. Rather than using new phenotypic data, the later analysis identified candidate immune exposures from TCR beta sequences and from how often those sequences occurred across donors. On average, roughly 250,000 unique TCR beta nucleotide sequences were sequenced per donor among some 430 genotyped donors of the cohort, with roughly 18% of those sequences being non-productive. HLA typing included class I and class II loci at four-digit resolution. Donor age, sex, ethnicity and CMV serostatus were compiled together with the repertoire data. What the research found in general, with its limitations: Assigning TCR associations to individual alleles was difficult when HLA alleles, especially DR and DQ, strongly co-occurred. While some public TCRs were present in many individuals, most TCR sequences turned up only very rarely across donors. Because counts were too low, about 18 rarely observed V segments, including chromosome 9 orphons, were excluded from the earlier analysis of some 590 of the donors. The classifier was reported to diagnose cytomegalovirus status with high specificity and sensitivity in both the original and validation cohorts. Because some donors lacked HLA typing at each locus, the association tests relied only on the typed subset. The only immune exposure information available for the cohort was CMV serostatus. In a later analysis, some 18,000 TCR beta sequences were associated with specific HLA alleles at a false discovery rate of 0.05. In vitro tests confirmed that a few of the cytomegalovirus-associated TCR beta chains recognize cytomegalovirus antigens. Correlated functional status among segregating V segments might reflect linkage disequilibrium, but an unknown experimental factor could not be ruled out. Some IMGT-functional V segments, including TRBV6-2 and TRBV6-3, could not be told apart with the 87-base-pair reads, so those segments were excluded. Compared with equally common non-associated chains, HLA-associated TCR beta chains in a later analysis were more clonally expanded and had lower generation probabilities. A further reported finding was that TCR beta sequences accurately predicted the HLA-A and HLA-B alleles for most subjects in the first cohort. A later analysis found that TCR association rates varied across HLA loci, with DRB1 alleles showing the most associated TCRs and HLA-C alleles the fewest. The presence/absence analyses assumed that sequencing depth was roughly uniform across donors, and that assumption may not be true. The cohort was sequenced for TCR beta chains only, and without alpha or paired-chain data the features that could be detected were limited. In a later genetic analysis, fewer N-insertions in productive TCRs were reported among donors in an Asian-associated ancestry cluster than the roughly 710-donor mean. In a later analysis, several top co-occurrence clusters were reported to appear linked to parvovirus B19, influenza, CMV and Epstein-Barr virus. A cluster of highly shared sequence variants was judged likely to represent a technical artifact of the sequencing pipeline. An earlier analysis of approximately 590 of the donors showed that most TCR beta V segments appeared in productive rearrangements either about 87% or about 30% of the time, which broadly matched IMGT annotations. A later analysis found that most CMV-associated TCR beta chains appeared HLA-restricted, with HLA associations seemingly driven largely by CMV exposure. The authors suggested that the approach could potentially be generalized to other disease states and immunological phenotypes. The study listed 164 TCR beta chains as associated with cytomegalovirus. In a later genetic analysis, a missense DCLRE1C variant was associated with V-gene and J-gene trimming of TCR beta chains, and the association was replicated in an independent cohort.

Including cysteine and phenylalanine, the CDR3 has 15 amino acids. Here the CDR3 DNA is all that survives: 45 bases in frame from base 1. V was cut back by 3 bases and J by 1 base, leaving a gap of 10 bases between them. From a lookup of the germline V gene, CDR1 and CDR2 are KGHSH and LQKENI. Library preparation employed the immunoSEQ multiplex PCR assay. A mixture of 60 forward primers for TCR Vbeta segments and 13 reverse primers for TCR Jbeta segments was used in the multiplex PCR. A multiplex PCR assay on genomic DNA amplified the CDR3 region of rearranged TCR beta genes. On the Illumina HiSeq System, the amplified TCR beta libraries were sequenced as 87-base-pair reads. The original methods were these. A later analysis tallied about 77 million unique TCR beta chains across the 666 repertoires, and approximately 12 million of those chains were shared by two or more donors. Raw reads were error-corrected and collapsed into unique sequences by a nearest-neighbor algorithm in which closely related sequences were merged to remove PCR and sequencing errors. V, D and J gene segments were assigned by aligning CDR3 sequences to IMGT reference sequences. For a sequence to be retained, a match of at least six nucleotides was required to both a V gene segment and a J gene segment. Rearrangements were called productive when the CDR3 lacked stop codons and stayed in frame with V and J; all others were non-productive. Following IMGT convention, CDR3 was defined as the stretch from the second conserved V-encoded cysteine up to the conserved J-encoded phenylalanine. The earlier analysis of 587 of the donors excluded any sequence lacking an unambiguous match to a single V gene segment. In an earlier analysis of approximately 610 of the donors, V segments were called functional above 56.7% productive rearrangements and were called segregating when the between-donor standard deviation exceeded 5%. A statistical classification framework was built to diagnose cytomegalovirus status from the catalog of TCR beta chain sequences. A later analysis assigned V and J genes by comparing TCR nucleotide sequences with IMGT/GENE-DB human TR gene sequences. The TCRdist pipeline was used in a later analysis to assign CDR3 sequences and most-parsimonious VDJ recombination scenarios. In a later analysis, every TCR beta chain was defined by the combination of its CDR3 amino acid sequence and its V-gene family, and reads without a unique V-gene family were dropped. In a later analysis, fewer than 600 highly shared, low-generation-probability nucleotide sequences were removed to address suspected cross-contamination and a sequencing artifact. In a later analysis, a clonal expansion index for each public chain was calculated from normalized within-repertoire ranks of inferred template counts. A later analysis computed generation probabilities with a VDJ recombination model fitted to out-of-frame rearrangements, and checked the results against IGoR. In a later analysis, TCR-TCR, TCR-HLA and TCR-CMV co-occurrence was scored with hypergeometric tests, and a repertoire-size bias correction was applied to TCR pairs. False discovery rates were estimated in a later analysis by permuting HLA or CMV assignments 20 times. In a later analysis, co-occurring TCRs were grouped using DBSCAN, with TCRdist sequence similarity added in when clustering inside HLA-allele-positive subsets. Repertoires with fewer than 30,000 or more than 120,000 public chains were left out of co-occurrence clustering, as were roughly five repertoires with anomalous nucleotide sharing. TCRdb provides this immuneACCESS table in a form limited to in-frame rearrangements. Some clones are lacking; in checked studies, under half of them reflect an unresolved V gene, and why the rest are absent is not known. The V and J calls and the clone size are those of that table, but D and trimming were determined from the DNA. The sample table holds some 220,000 clones, of which around four fifths were seen once. The ten largest clones take up roughly 2.5% of the sample.

About this clone: The target of this receptor is not known. No much larger clone exists at a distance of one base, and base qualities are not known.

The cohort comprised 710 or so healthy bone marrow donors. At the time of sampling, every cohort member was nominally healthy, though immune exposures that went unrecorded were likely present. The donor was CMV seropositive and belonged to the group of 250 to 300 seropositive cohort members. A peripheral blood sample was collected from each donor, and TCR beta sequencing was performed on peripheral blood mononuclear cells. The Qiagen DNeasy Blood Extraction Kit was used to extract genomic DNA from the blood cell samples. The chain couples TRBV18 to TRBJ2-1, with TRBD2 as a weak D call on 7 bases. The source of this sequence is a woman aged 55-69 years in good health and CMV-seropositive. The source material was PBMCs. DNA sequence: TGTGCCAGCTCACCGGGGGGGCCTTCCTACAATGAGCAGTTCTTC. It specifies CASSPGGPSYNEQFF. The variable domain in full, with residues beyond the CDR3 obtained from the reference TRBV18 and TRBJ2-1 genes, is NAGVMQNPRHLVRRRGQEARLRCSPMKGHSHVYWYRQLPEEGLKFMVYLQKENIIDESGMPKERFSAEFPKEGPSILRIQQVVRGDSAAYFCASSPGGPSYNEQFFGPGTRLTVL.